This is a list of T cell receptor beta chains from one sample in a study of T cells after somatic rescue of genetic block. Some clones are missing from TCRdb's copy, which holds only in-frame ones; the method was immunoSEQ multiplex PCR. The data hold over 95,000 clones, with about 89% observed a single time. The sample consisted of peripheral blood mononuclear cells (PBMCs). Source of these receptors: a woman between 18 and 29 years old. Each CDR3 is given with its conserved first and last residue.

TRBV7-4,TRBJ2-1,CASSLTWQGSYNEQFF
TRBV27,TRBJ2-5,CASSSTGSKAQYF
TRBV6-6,TRBJ1-5,CASSYPQANQPQHF
TRBV19,TRBJ2-2,CASSPVQGGELFF
TRBV7-6,TRBJ2-1,CASSAWPPSGSYNEQFF
TRBV6-5,TRBJ1-4,CASSSWTDEKLFF
TRBV5-5,TRBJ1-2,CASRPSGMGDYGYTF
TRBV28,TRBJ1-5,CASRVRNQPQHF
TRBV5-5,TRBJ2-7,CASSRLTPGVGEQYF
TRBV4-2,TRBJ1-6,CASSPDPITYNSPLHF
TRBV2,TRBJ2-7,CASNPWTARSTYEQYF
TRBV19,TRBJ2-7,CASSLASNHEQYF
TRBV9,TRBJ1-5,CASSVDGFSNQPQHF
TRBV7-6,TRBJ2-7,CASSLDVGPSYEQYF
TRBV7-9,TRBJ2-7,CASSPQGGTYEQYF
TRBV2,TRBJ2-7,CASEGGEVVEQYF
TRBV5-4,TRBJ2-5,CASSLGLAADQETQYF
TRBV18,TRBJ1-3,CASSPPGRGRDLSGNTIYF
TRBV25-1,TRBJ2-2,CASSEWRATGELFF
TRBV5-1,TRBJ2-5,CASGQGWYQETQYF
TRBV18,TRBJ1-1,CASSRSRGLNTEAFF
TRBV18,TRBJ1-3,CASSTTGTGNTIYF
TRBV4-1,TRBJ2-1,CASSQGTGNEQFF
TRBV6-6,TRBJ2-3,CASSTQDTQYF
TRBV5-4,TRBJ2-5,CASSPKGGRETQYF
TRBV11-3,TRBJ2-3,CASSLDPGGRSDTQYF
TRBV6-6,TRBJ2-5,CASRGGWAEETQYF
TRBV7-3,TRBJ2-7,CASSLSGTSVDEQYF
TRBV6-5,TRBJ2-3,CASSLGQPGAEAQYF
TRBV5-1,TRBJ2-5,CASSSPRDRGRETQYF
TRBV4-1,TRBJ2-7,CASSQVAGDDEQYF
TRBV30,TRBJ1-6,CAWTTTAYNSPLHF
TRBV30,TRBJ2-5,CAWERGKETQYF
TRBV4-3,TRBJ2-7,CASSQDRRQGLNF
TRBV7-9,TRBJ1-1,CASSLVALRNTEAFF